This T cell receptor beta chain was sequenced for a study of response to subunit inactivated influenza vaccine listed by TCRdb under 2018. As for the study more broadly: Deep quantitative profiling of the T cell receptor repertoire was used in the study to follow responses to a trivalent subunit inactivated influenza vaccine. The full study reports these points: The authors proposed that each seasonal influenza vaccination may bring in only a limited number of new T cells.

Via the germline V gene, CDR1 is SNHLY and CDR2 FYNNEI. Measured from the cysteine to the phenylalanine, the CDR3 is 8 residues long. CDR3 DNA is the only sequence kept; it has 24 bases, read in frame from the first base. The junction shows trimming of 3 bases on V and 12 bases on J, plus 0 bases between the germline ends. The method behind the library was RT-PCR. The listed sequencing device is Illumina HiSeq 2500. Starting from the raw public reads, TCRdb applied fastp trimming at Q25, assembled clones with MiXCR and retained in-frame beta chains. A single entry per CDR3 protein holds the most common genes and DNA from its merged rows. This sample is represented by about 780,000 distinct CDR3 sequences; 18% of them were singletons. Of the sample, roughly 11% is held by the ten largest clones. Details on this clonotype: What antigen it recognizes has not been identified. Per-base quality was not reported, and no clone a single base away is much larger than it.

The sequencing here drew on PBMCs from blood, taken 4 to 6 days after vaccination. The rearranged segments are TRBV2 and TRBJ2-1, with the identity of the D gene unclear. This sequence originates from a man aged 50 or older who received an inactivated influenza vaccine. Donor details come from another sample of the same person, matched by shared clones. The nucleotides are TGTGCCAGCAGTGAGCAGTTCTTC. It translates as CASSEQFF.